This entry features one TCR beta chain sequence. A single count supports this clone. The antigen it recognizes is unknown. Per-base quality was not reported, and no clone a single base away is much larger than it. The source of the sample is a study of blood T cell repertoires in COVID-19 (TCRdb year 2020). For the study in its entirety: Samples covering the acute and convalescent phases of COVID-19 were provided by collaborators in the United States, Italy and Spain. Subjects who had been exposed to COVID-19, were actively infected with it, or had recovered from it provided the deeply sampled blood TCRbeta repertoires that made up the dataset. HLA class I and class II types, where available, came from metadata supplied by the sample provider rather than from assay-based typing. A freely available public database, intended as a resource for researchers studying the immune response to SARS-CoV-2, is where the repertoires were released. The samples were drawn from two sources: the first 160 participants of the ongoing ImmuneRACE study, and 1,254 subjects contributed by 6 global collaborators. The material from the prospective study consisted of cDNA or gDNA derived from T cells, B-cell-depleted T cells, or PBMCs. Sample metadata almost always included a de-identified subject ID, COVID-19 status, age in years and sex.

Each collaborating institution followed its own protocols to collect whole blood in K2EDTA tubes. Collaborator samples were shipped for TCRbeta analysis as frozen whole blood, isolated PBMCs, or DNA extracted from either sample type. Measured from the cysteine to the phenylalanine, the CDR3 is 18 residues long. The read is trimmed to its CDR3 DNA, 54 bases read in frame from base 1. CDR1 and CDR2, per the germline V gene, are MGHRA and YSYEKL. The trim is 0 bases for V and 0 bases for J, with a gap of 18 bases between the germline ends. The immunoSEQ Assay, a bias-controlled multiplex PCR, was used to amplify TCRbeta CDR3 regions from genomic DNA. Concerning the study's data processing: The number of nucleated cells in each sample was estimated by amplification of reference gene primers within the assay. To quantify the absolute abundance of each unique TCRbeta CDR3 rearrangement, sequence reads were collapsed and filtered. Productive Simpson clonality was computed per sample as the square root of Simpson's diversity index over productive rearrangements. Here the immuneACCESS table is served through TCRdb, limited to in-frame sequences with V and J called. Missing clones are a known gap in these copies; in checked studies unresolved V genes cover under half, and the rest lacks a known reason. Clone size and the V and J calls come from that table; the DNA yielded D and trimming. Here the sample has about 190,000 clones; approximately 79% occur a single time. Of the sample, roughly 25% falls within the top ten clones.

The study at large found these results: The amount of clinical and demographic metadata varied by source and participant and was provided uncurated.

Sample: peripheral blood. This receptor was taken from a woman aged 70 to 79 with acute or convalescent COVID-19. This receptor chain uses TRBV4-1 and TRBJ2-7; TRBD2 is perhaps the D gene, given 7 matching bases. The base sequence is TGCGCCAGCAGCCAAGAGGGACAAAGGGAGGGGGGCTCCTACGAGCAGTACTTC. Its product reads: CASSQEGQREGGSYEQYF.